The 25 T cell receptor beta chains presented below share a single source sample, sequenced in a study of CD8+ T cells in alopecia areata (dated by TCRdb to 2016 to 2019). The time point label here, explained by the study, means: about 4 weeks on oral tofacitinib. What this sample's treatment or condition label stands for: oral pan-JAK inhibitor, 5-10 mg twice daily. Library generation was performed with the immunoSEQ multiplex PCR assay. RNA was extracted from all samples and reverse transcribed into cDNA, which served as template for TCR sequencing. Here the immuneACCESS table is served through TCRdb, limited to in-frame sequences with V and J called. Missing clones are a known gap in these copies; in checked studies unresolved V genes cover under half, and the rest lacks a known reason. A total of over 100,000 clones appear in this sample, approximately 53% of them only once. The ten largest clonotypes hold roughly 0.45% of the sample.

The source was CD4+ T cells sorted from blood, collected at week 4, from a patient treated with tofacitinib. Receptors originate from a human donor with alopecia areata.

This clone was observed a few times. The rearrangement uses TRBV9 and TRBJ2-1; D is ambiguous. The CDR3 has 12 amino acids. Germline CDR1 SGDLS, CDR2 YYNGEE. V dropped 3 bases and J dropped 5 bases, with 6 bases sitting between them. CDR3 amino acids: CASSGLNNEQFF. CDR3 DNA: TGTGCCAGCAGCGGGCTGAACAATGAGCAGTTCTTC.

The chain recombines TRBV5-4 with TRBJ2-7; D tentatively reads TRBD1 or TRBD2 (6 bases each). This CDR3 is 14 amino acids long. The germline gives CDR1 SGHNT, CDR2 YYREEE (reference sequence). Trimming shortened V by 5 bases and J by 0 bases, and 12 bases separated the two germline ends. CDR3 in amino acids: CASRKRGASYEQYF. The CDR3 region has the DNA TGTGCCAGCAGGAAGAGGGGGGCCTCCTACGAGCAGTACTTC.

The chain links TRBV2 to TRBJ2-2; D may be TRBD1 or TRBD2 (5 bases each). The V end lost 7 bases, the J end lost 1 base, and 13 bases lay between the germline ends. Germline V gene sequence: CDR1 SNHLY, CDR2 FYNNEI. The CDR3 sequence is 15 residues long. The CDR3 sequence: CASTTGRMNTGELFF. The CDR3 bases are TGTGCCAGCACCACGGGACGAATGAACACCGGGGAGCTGTTTTTT.

Only a few counts were recorded for this clone. The CDR3 spells CASSPGLAGGQGVGELFF. The CDR3 coding sequence is TGTGCCAGCAGCCCGGGACTAGCGGGGGGGCAAGGAGTCGGGGAGCTGTTTTTT. This chain connects TRBV4-2 to TRBJ2-2, with 16 nucleotides matching TRBD2. Germline CDR1 reads LGHNA; CDR2 reads YNFKEQ. This CDR3 spans 18 amino acids. Losses at the gene ends were 4 bases for V and 7 bases for J; bases not matched to a gene: 9.

This sequence joins TRBV4-1 and TRBJ2-1; D could derive from TRBD1 or TRBD2 (5 bases each). Germline V gene sequence: CDR1 MGHRA, CDR2 YSYEKL. The ends were cut back, 1 base at V and 9 bases at J, with 16 bases in the middle. This CDR3 is 15 amino acids long. CDR3 nucleotide sequence: TGCGCCAGCAGCCAAGCCCGACTAAGGGGCAGTGAGCAGTTCTTC. The encoded protein is CASSQARLRGSEQFF.

V usage is TRBV5-1 and J usage is TRBJ2-5; the D call may be TRBD1 or TRBD2 (6 bases each). The V and J ends lost 5 bases and 2 bases respectively, with 13 bases between them. The CDR3 has 14 residues. CDR1 and CDR2 from the germline V gene are SGHRS and YFSETQ. The DNA for the CDR3 is TGCGCCAGCAGTCGTGGAGGGGGACAAGAGACCCAGTACTTC. Translation gives CASSRGGGQETQYF.

The chain is built from TRBV19 and TRBJ1-2; D might be TRBD1 (6 bases). This CDR3 has 13 residues. The germline V and J ends were trimmed by 9 bases and 4 bases, with 15 bases remaining between them. In germline, CDR1 is LNHDA, CDR2 SQIVND (reference sequence). The CDR3 protein is CASSRGLSYGYTF. For the CDR3, the DNA is TGTGCCAGCTCCAGGGGATTGTCCTATGGCTACACCTTC.

This rearrangement joins TRBV4-1 to TRBJ2-7, with 12 bases identical to TRBD2. Germline CDR1 and CDR2: MGHRA and YSYEKL. The trim removed 6 bases at V and 6 bases at J, leaving 12 bases unmatched. There are 16 residues in the CDR3. CDR3 DNA: TGCGCCAGCAGAGCTTCTAGCGGGAGGGCCGAGGGCGAGCAGTACTTC. Translated, it gives CASRASSGRAEGEQYF.

This chain links TRBV29-1 with TRBJ2-1; 7 positions match TRBD2. Looked up from germline, CDR1 is SQVTM and CDR2 is ANQGSEA. The CDR3 is made up of 14 amino acids. V lost 6 bases to trimming and J lost 6 bases; unmatched junction nucleotides: 11. CDR3 sequence: CSVPGLLTLNEQFF. CDR3 DNA: TGCAGCGTCCCGGGACTACTTACGCTCAATGAGCAGTTCTTC.

The chain joins TRBV2 to TRBJ2-5; no clear D gene. The CDR3 runs to 14 residues. V was cut by 2 bases and J by 4 bases, with 11 bases left in between. Germline CDR1 is SNHLY and CDR2 is FYNNEI. In DNA form, the CDR3 reads TGTGCCAGCAGTGAACAGAGATGGGGAGAGACCCAGTACTTC. Amino acids: CASSEQRWGETQYF.

This chain joins TRBV6-6 and TRBJ2-1; maybe TRBD1 (6 bases). CDR1 and CDR2 (germline): MNHNY, SVGAGI (reference sequence). The CDR3 runs 12 residues. The germline V and J ends were trimmed by 6 bases and 10 bases, with 13 bases remaining between them. The CDR3 sequence: CASRLQGLEQFF. The CDR3 DNA is TGTGCCAGCAGACTACAGGGTCTCGAGCAGTTCTTC.

V is TRBV29-1 and J is TRBJ1-3; the match to TRBD1 covers 9 bases. Germline values: CDR1 SQVTM, CDR2 ANQGSEA. V lost 6 bases, J lost 7 bases, and 7 bases stayed unmatched. The CDR3 length is 13 residues. This CDR3 reads CSVQGQGTNTIYF. The DNA of the CDR3 is TGCAGCGTACAGGGACAGGGTACGAACACCATATATTTT.

This clone showed up just a few times. The J gene is TRBJ2-7, the V gene TRBV4-1; the match to TRBD1 covers 7 bases. The CDR3 runs to 16 residues. Germline V gene data show CDR1 as MGHRA and CDR2 as YSYEKL. V shed 0 bases and J 8 bases; nucleotides not matched to a gene: 13. CDR3 loop: CASSQEPGQNPTKQYF. The CDR3 coding sequence is TGCGCCAGCAGCCAAGAACCGGGACAGAATCCTACGAAGCAGTACTTC.

This clone was observed at least ten times. The sample carries other DNA sequences with the same CDR3. The V and J genes are TRBV5-1 and TRBJ2-5; D uncertain. CDR3 size: 11 residues. Deletions cut 0 bases from V and 3 bases from J, with 0 bases between. The V gene's germline CDR1 is SGHRS and CDR2 YFSETQ. CDR3 protein: CASSLEETQYF. The DNA for the CDR3 is TGCGCCAGCAGCTTGGAAGAGACCCAGTACTTC.

The chain employs TRBV29-1 and TRBJ2-7; possibly TRBD1 or TRBD2 for D (7 bases each). CDR1 SQVTM and CDR2 ANQGSEA come from the germline V gene. The length of the CDR3 is 13 residues. V was clipped by 4 bases and J by 6 bases, with 16 bases between them. The CDR3 loop is CSVVRGRGGEQYF. CDR3 nucleotides: TGCAGCGTTGTAAGGGGCAGGGGGGGCGAGCAGTACTTC.

This clone was seen more than once but under ten times. This chain connects TRBV30 to TRBJ1-2, with TRBD1 identical over 9 bases. Germline loops: CDR1 GTSNPN, CDR2 SVGIG (reference sequence). There are 13 residues in the CDR3. The J segment lost 4 bases and the V segment lost 3 bases, leaving 3 bases of the junction unmatched. The CDR3 nucleotides are TGTGCCTGGAGCGCGACAGGGGGCTATGGCTACACCTTC. Protein: CAWSATGGYGYTF.

The CDR3 is CSAGGIMNTEAFF. Here the CDR3 DNA reads TGCAGCGCTGGAGGTATTATGAACACTGAAGCTTTCTTT. The J gene is TRBJ1-1, the V gene TRBV29-1, with D hard to call. The germline gives CDR1 SQVTM, CDR2 ANQGSEA. The CDR3 is made up of 13 amino acids. V lost 7 bases and J lost 0, with 12 bases in between. Looking up the rest from reference TRBV29-1 and TRBJ1-1 gives the full variable domain: SAVISQKPSRDICQRGTSLTIQCQVDSQVTMMFWYRQQPGQSLTLIATANQGSEATYESGFVIDKFPISRPNLTFSTLTVSNMSPEDSSIYLCSAGGIMNTEAFFGQGTRLTVV.

CDR3: CASSHGLAGSEETQYF. CDR3 DNA sequence: TGTGCCAGCAGCCATGGACTAGCGGGATCGGAAGAGACCCAGTACTTC. This chain connects TRBV7-2 to TRBJ2-5, with 12 bases lining up with TRBD2. The ends lost 5 bases at V and 3 bases at J; junction bases unmatched: 7. The germline V gene has CDR1 SGHTA and CDR2 FQGNSA. The CDR3 loop spans 16 amino acids. The full variable domain, its missing parts supplied by reference TRBV7-2 and TRBJ2-5, is GAGVSQSPSNKVTEKGKDVELRCDPISGHTALYWYRQSLGQGLEFLIYFQGNSAPDKSGLPSDRFSAERTGGSVSTLTIQRTQQEDSAVYLCASSHGLAGSEETQYFGPGTRLLVL.

The genes are TRBV7-8 and TRBJ2-2; 15 bases line up with TRBD2. Trimming removed 2 bases from V and 3 bases from J; junction bases left unmatched: 7. CDR3 length: 19 residues. Germline CDR1 and CDR2: SGHVS and FQNEAQ. The CDR3 DNA reads TGTGCCAGCAGCTTAATGAACGGACTAGCGGGAGGGTACACCGGGGAGCTGTTTTTT. It yields the protein CASSLMNGLAGGYTGELFF.

The genes are TRBV29-1 and TRBJ1-5; D unresolved. V was shortened by 4 bases and J by 0 bases, with 10 bases between the two germline ends. This CDR3 is 14 amino acids long. Germline lookup yields CDR1 SQVTM and CDR2 ANQGSEA. In nucleotides, the CDR3 is TGCAGCGTTGCAAACCAGGATAGCAATCAGCCCCAGCATTTT. Translating gives CSVANQDSNQPQHF.

The V gene is TRBV27, the J gene TRBJ2-5; tentative D call: TRBD1 (6 bases). The germline V and J ends were trimmed by 6 bases and 8 bases, with 16 bases remaining between them. Per germline, CDR1 MNHEY and CDR2 SMNVEV (reference sequence). The CDR3 extends over 13 amino acids. This CDR3 reads CASRQQGSGTQYF. The CDR3 DNA reads as TGTGCCAGCAGACAGCAGGGGAGTGGAACCCAGTACTTC.

This clone came up a few times. The chain uses TRBV11-2 and TRBJ2-1; 8 bases fit TRBD2. The CDR3 is made up of 17 amino acids. Germline lookup yields CDR1 SGHAT and CDR2 FQNNGV. V was pared by 0 bases and J by 4 bases, with 8 bases of the junction left unmatched. In DNA form, the CDR3 reads TGTGCCAGCAGCTTAGAGGAGGCTAGCGGGTTTTACAATGAGCAGTTCTTC. The encoded protein is CASSLEEASGFYNEQFF. Full variable domain (outside the CDR3, taken from reference TRBV11-2 and TRBJ2-1): EAGVAQSPRYKIIEKRQSVAFWCNPISGHATLYWYQQILGQGPKLLIQFQNNGVVDDSQLPKDRFSAERLKGVDSTLKIQPAKLEDSAVYLCASSLEEASGFYNEQFFGPGTRLTVL.

This rearrangement joins TRBV14 to TRBJ2-2; D is unclear. In germline, CDR1 is SGHDN, CDR2 FVKESK. V was shortened by 1 base and J by 5 bases, with 8 bases between the two germline ends. This CDR3 has 14 amino acids. The DNA for the CDR3 is TGTGCCAGCAGCCAAGCCCGGGTAACCGGGGAGCTGTTTTTT. Translating it yields CASSQARVTGELFF.

The rearrangement uses TRBV5-1 and TRBJ2-1, with TRBD2 as a possible D gene (6 bases). CDR3 length: 15 residues. V dropped 0 bases and J dropped 3 bases, with 10 bases sitting between them. Per germline, CDR1 SGHRS and CDR2 YFSETQ. CDR3 nucleotide sequence: TGCGCCAGCAGCTTGGTCGGGGGTCGCTACAATGAGCAGTTCTTC. Translation gives CASSLVGGRYNEQFF. Based on the CDR3 plus reference TRBV5-1 and TRBJ2-1, the full variable domain is KAGVTQTPRYLIKTRGQQVTLSCSPISGHRSVSWYQQTPGQGLQFLFEYFSETQRNKGNFPGRFSGRQFSNSRSEMNVSTLELGDSALYLCASSLVGGRYNEQFFGPGTRLTVL.

This clone has a count of ten or more. This chain connects TRBV9 to TRBJ2-1; D remains unclear. V lost 0 bases, J lost 6 bases, and 13 bases lay in between. This CDR3 comprises 15 residues. Germline CDR1 is SGDLS and CDR2 is YYNGEE. CDR3 protein: CASSVEGSTGNEQFF. As DNA, the CDR3 is TGTGCCAGCAGCGTAGAGGGCAGCACGGGCAATGAGCAGTTCTTC.